The present TCR beta chain was sequenced within a study of T cell responses to AZD1222 COVID-19 vaccine. Overall study results and limits: Baseline serology detected seropositivity in only five to seven AZD1222 recipients.

Remarks on this clone: Its antigen is currently unknown.

The V and J ends lost 4 bases and 1 base respectively, with 10 bases between them. The CDR3 is 14 residues long. The germline V gene has CDR1 SEHNR and CDR2 FQNEAQ (reference sequence). Measured with immunoSEQ multiplex PCR; TCRdb has only the in-frame clones, and not every one. Here the sample spans some 100,000 clones, 80% to 90% being singletons. This specimen was peripheral blood, taken 28 days after the second AZD1222 dose. This TCR was recovered from an adult who received the AZD1222 COVID-19 vaccine. The chain couples TRBV7-9 to TRBJ1-1; D uncertain. The CDR3 DNA follows: TGTGCCAGCAGCTCCTCCACGTGGAACACTGAAGCTTTCTTT. Protein sequence: CASSSSTWNTEAFF.